This T cell receptor beta chain was retrieved from a study of T cell responses to AZD1222 COVID-19 vaccine. CDR1 and CDR2 (germline): DFQATT, SNEGSKA (reference sequence). Trimming stripped 3 bases from V and 0 bases from J, with 15 bases between. This CDR3 has 15 amino acids. This clone has only a few counts. The antigen remains undetermined. Regarding the study as a whole: Baseline serology detected seropositivity in only a handful of AZD1222 recipients. The donors showed a predominance of white British ancestry and of females, with possible underestimation of clonal diversity. Close to half of all spike-specific TCRs reportedly target regions of the variants that are unmutated. Spike-specific TCR depth and breadth grew after two AZD1222 doses.

Assay used: immunoSEQ multiplex PCR; TCRdb lists only in-frame clones, some missing. The sample includes approximately 160,000 clones, 75% to 95% seen only once; the top ten take approximately 4.4%. The receptor was derived from an adult in good health. This specimen was peripheral blood, taken on day 0 of AZD1222 vaccination. V usage is TRBV20-1 and J usage is TRBJ2-7; D may be TRBD1 or TRBD2 (5 bases each). In DNA form, the CDR3 reads TGCAGTGCTAGTACCGCCGGGACGGGCTCCTACGAGCAGTACTTC. Protein sequence: CSASTAGTGSYEQYF.